The 26 T cell receptor beta chains below all came from one sample that was sequenced in a study of CD8+ T cells in alopecia areata. Treatment described: oral pan-JAK inhibitor, 5-10 mg twice daily. Following RNA extraction, reverse transcription yielded cDNA that acted as the sequencing template. This table comes from immunoSEQ multiplex PCR, and its TCRdb copy is limited to in-frame clones, with some not included. This table has about 180,000 clones, around 58% appearing once. Sequenced material: CD4+ T cells sorted from blood, taken at roughly week 58, from a patient treated with tofacitinib. Receptor source: a human donor with alopecia areata.

The V and J genes are TRBV5-1 and TRBJ2-5; D gene uncertain. The ends were cut back, 2 bases at V and 5 bases at J, with 13 bases in the middle. CDR3 length equals 14 residues. Germline-derived CDR1 and CDR2 are SGHRS and YFSETQ. CDR3 DNA: TGCGCCAGCAGCTTCCTCGGGCCTTCGGAGACCCAGTACTTC. Its protein product is CASSFLGPSETQYF. Full variable domain (remainder filled in from reference TRBV5-1 and TRBJ2-5): KAGVTQTPRYLIKTRGQQVTLSCSPISGHRSVSWYQQTPGQGLQFLFEYFSETQRNKGNFPGRFSGRQFSNSRSEMNVSTLELGDSALYLCASSFLGPSETQYFGPGTRLLVL.

This chain links TRBV29-1 with TRBJ1-1; D gene uncertain. The CDR3 totals 12 residues. The germline V gene encodes CDR1 SQVTM and CDR2 ANQGSEA. The ends were cut back, 4 bases at V and 4 bases at J, with 10 bases in the middle. The CDR3: CSVAGWGTEAFF. CDR3 coding DNA: TGCAGCGTTGCGGGGTGGGGCACTGAAGCTTTCTTT.

The chain has TRBV19 and TRBJ1-1; D remains unclear. Per germline, CDR1 LNHDA and CDR2 SQIVND (reference sequence). Trimming pared 8 bases from V and 1 base from J, leaving 8 bases between. This CDR3 has 12 residues. The CDR3 here is CASQSRNTEAFF. DNA of the CDR3: TGTGCCAGTCAGAGCCGGAACACTGAAGCTTTCTTT.

The V and J genes are TRBV18 and TRBJ1-1; no reliable D call. The CDR3 has 13 residues. V was shortened by 4 bases and J by 4 bases, with 10 bases between the two germline ends. CDR1 and CDR2 (germline): KGHSH, LQKENI. DNA for the CDR3: TGTGCCAGCTCACTAGACCTGGCCACTGAAGCTTTCTTT. This codes for CASSLDLATEAFF.

This chain connects TRBV7-9 to TRBJ1-1; tentative D call: TRBD1 (5 bases). The germline CDR1 and CDR2 sequences are SEHNR and FQNEAQ (reference sequence). This CDR3 is built from 15 residues. V shed 6 bases and J shed 0 bases, with 14 bases lying between them. For the CDR3, the DNA is TGTGCCAGCAGGTCGGATGGACACATGAACACTGAAGCTTTCTTT. Protein sequence: CASRSDGHMNTEAFF.

The chain recombines TRBV28 with TRBJ2-7; D is undetermined. The length of the CDR3 is 17 residues. The V and J ends lost 4 bases and 0 bases respectively, with 19 bases between them. CDR1 and CDR2 from the germline V gene are MDHEN and SYDVKM. In DNA form, the CDR3 reads TGTGCCAGCAGTTCCGGCTGGGTGGCGGTGAGCTCCTACGAGCAGTACTTC. Its protein product is CASSSGWVAVSSYEQYF.

Worth noting for this clone: The junction and the germline gene differ at one end; a read error may be behind it. The chain links TRBV7-2 to TRBJ2-5, with D perhaps TRBD1 or TRBD2 (5 bases each). The CDR3 length is 14 residues. Germline V gene lookup returns CDR1 SGHTA and CDR2 FQGNSA. The DNA for the CDR3 is TGTGCCAGCAGCTTATCAGGGAGTGTCGAGACCCAATACTTC. As protein: CASSLSGSVETQYF.

The gene calls are TRBV14 and TRBJ2-2, with 7 bases identical to TRBD1. The V gene's germline CDR1 is SGHDN and CDR2 FVKESK. Unmatched junction bases numbered 3, after V lost 5 bases and J lost 3 bases. CDR3 length: 14 residues. CDR3 sequence (DNA): TGTGCCAGCAGCGTCCAGGGGGACACCGGGGAGCTGTTTTTT. Amino acid sequence: CASSVQGDTGELFF. The complete variable domain, with remaining parts taken from reference TRBV14 and TRBJ2-2, reads EAGVTQFPSHSVIEKGQTVTLRCDPISGHDNLYWYRRVMGKEIKFLLHFVKESKQDESGMPNNRFLAERTGGTYSTLKVQPAELEDSGVYFCASSVQGDTGELFFGEGSRLTVL.

This clone was picked up a small number of times. This chain connects TRBV5-1 to TRBJ1-1, with a tentative D call TRBD1 (5 bases). Germline V lookup: CDR1 SGHRS, CDR2 YFSETQ. The CDR3 extends over 13 amino acids. V was trimmed by 4 bases and J by 7 bases, leaving 14 bases between them. CDR3 in amino acids: CASSRRDGHEAFF. CDR3 sequence (DNA): TGCGCCAGCAGCCGCCGGGACGGGCATGAAGCTTTCTTT. Variable domain in full (rest from reference TRBV5-1 and TRBJ1-1): KAGVTQTPRYLIKTRGQQVTLSCSPISGHRSVSWYQQTPGQGLQFLFEYFSETQRNKGNFPGRFSGRQFSNSRSEMNVSTLELGDSALYLCASSRRDGHEAFFGQGTRLTVV.

This chain joins TRBV4-2 and TRBJ2-3; D is perhaps TRBD2 (6 bases). Between the trimmed V and J ends, which lost 4 bases and 11 bases, there was a span of 13 bases. Germline CDR1 reads LGHNA; CDR2 reads YNFKEQ. The CDR3 consists of 12 residues. CDR3: CASSPSGLGQYF. The CDR3 DNA sequence: TGTGCCAGCAGCCCCAGCGGGCTTGGGCAGTATTTT.

This chain links TRBV19 with TRBJ2-5, with D possibly being TRBD1 (5 bases). Trimming took 7 bases from V and 5 from J, leaving 8 bases between them. This CDR3 has 11 residues. Germline CDR1 reads LNHDA; CDR2 reads SQIVND (reference sequence). The CDR3 sequence: CASTGSETQYF. The CDR3 DNA reads as TGTGCCAGTACAGGGTCGGAGACCCAGTACTTC.

This clone was found a few times. The J gene is TRBJ2-3, the V gene TRBV13; D is unresolved. This CDR3 comprises 11 residues. Trimming shortened V by 0 bases and J by 8 bases, and 3 bases separated the two germline ends. CDR1 and CDR2 (germline): PRHDT, FYEKMQ (reference sequence). The CDR3 DNA reads TGTGCCAGCAGCTTAGGTCGTACGCAGTATTTT. Its translation is CASSLGRTQYF.

This chain joins TRBV7-2 and TRBJ2-3; D assignment may be TRBD1 or TRBD2 (5 bases each). Germline values: CDR1 SGHTA, CDR2 FQGNSA. V lost 1 base and J 4 bases, leaving 15 bases between the germline ends. The CDR3 length is 16 residues. The CDR3 nucleotides are TGTGCCAGCAGCTTAGGGGCCTCCGGGGCTGCAGATACGCAGTATTTT. Translating it yields CASSLGASGAADTQYF.

This clone was recorded once. This chain connects TRBV15 to TRBJ2-5; no clear D gene. Trimming took 1 base from V and 7 from J, leaving 4 bases between them. The CDR3 is made up of 11 amino acids. Germline CDR1 is LNHNV and CDR2 is YYDKDF (reference sequence). CDR3 DNA: TGTGCCACCAGCAGAGTGGGGACCCAGTACTTC. Protein: CATSRVGTQYF.

The rearrangement links TRBV19 to TRBJ2-1; possibly TRBD2 for D (6 bases). The CDR3 is 16 residues long. CDR1 and CDR2 (germline): LNHDA, SQIVND (reference sequence). The ends were cut back, 7 bases at V and 0 bases at J, with 16 bases in the middle. The CDR3 loop is CASTASAGSSYNEQFF. CDR3 nucleotide sequence: TGTGCCAGTACCGCCTCGGCGGGGAGCTCCTACAATGAGCAGTTCTTC.

This clone was found a few times. The chain joins TRBV7-9 to TRBJ2-2; 7 nucleotides agree with TRBD2. Unmatched junction bases numbered 10, after V lost 5 bases and J lost 4 bases. Germline CDR1 is SEHNR and CDR2 is FQNEAQ (reference sequence). The CDR3 length is 16 residues. CDR3: CASSGLGRGATGELFF. Written as DNA, the CDR3 is TGTGCCAGCAGCGGACTAGGACGGGGTGCCACCGGGGAGCTGTTTTTT.

The genes are TRBV7-9 and TRBJ2-4; D is unclear. V gave up 5 bases and J gave up 0 bases, with 11 bases separating them. The germline CDR1 and CDR2 sequences are SEHNR and FQNEAQ (reference sequence). This CDR3 has 15 residues. The CDR3 DNA reads TGTGCCAGCAGCCGGACCCCGATAGCCAAAAACATTCAGTACTTC. Its translation: CASSRTPIAKNIQYF. Together with reference TRBV7-9 and TRBJ2-4, the CDR3 gives the full variable domain: DTGVSQNPRHKITKRGQNVTFRCDPISEHNRLYWYRQTLGQGPEFLTYFQNEAQLEKSRLLSDRFSAERPKGSFSTLEIQRTEQGDSAMYLCASSRTPIAKNIQYFGAGTRLSVL.

V is TRBV6-5 and J is TRBJ2-7, with 9 bases lining up with TRBD2. The J segment lost 2 bases and the V segment lost 3 bases, leaving 5 bases of the junction unmatched. The length of the CDR3 is 15 residues. Germline CDR1 reads MNHEY; CDR2 reads SVGAGI. CDR3 bases: TGTGCCAGCAGTTATTTTAGCGGGGGTGCCTACGAGCAGTACTTC. It encodes CASSYFSGGAYEQYF.

A few counts support this clone. This chain uses TRBV5-1 with TRBJ2-2, with D perhaps TRBD1 or TRBD2 (6 bases each). Germline-derived CDR1 and CDR2 are SGHRS and YFSETQ. V lost 3 bases to trimming and J lost 2 bases, with 26 bases between them. The CDR3 sequence is 20 residues long. The CDR3, as DNA: TGCGCCAGCAGCTACTCCCATCTAGGGGGGACGACCCGAAACACCGGGGAGCTGTTTTTT. It translates to CASSYSHLGGTTRNTGELFF.

This clone was seen repeatedly, ten times or more. This chain connects TRBV19 to TRBJ2-7; 8 nucleotides match TRBD1. The germline V gene encodes CDR1 LNHDA and CDR2 SQIVND (reference sequence). The CDR3 covers 15 residues. V was clipped by 4 bases and J by 4 bases; unmatched bases: 9. This chain's CDR3 is CASSNQGAKQYEQYF. CDR3 sequence (DNA): TGTGCCAGTAGTAACCAGGGGGCAAAACAATACGAGCAGTACTTC. The whole variable domain, remainder taken from reference TRBV19 and TRBJ2-7, is DGGITQSPKYLFRKEGQNVTLSCEQNLNHDAMYWYRQDPGQGLRLIYYSQIVNDFQKGDIAEGYSVSREKKESFPLTVTSAQKNPTAFYLCASSNQGAKQYEQYFGPGTRLTVT.

The V call is TRBV11-2, the J call TRBJ1-5; D gene unclear. The CDR3 consists of 13 residues. Trimming removed 2 bases at V and 1 base at J, with 3 bases between. Germline CDR1 is SGHAT and CDR2 is FQNNGV. CDR3 nucleotide sequence: TGTGCCAGCAGCTTACACAGCAATCAGCCCCAGCATTTT. Translation: CASSLHSNQPQHF.

The V gene is TRBV25-1, the J gene TRBJ1-6, with 8 nucleotides matching TRBD1. Trimming cost V 4 bases and J 7 bases; bases outside gene matches: 6. This CDR3 contains 15 residues. Germline V gives CDR1 MGHDK, CDR2 SYGVNS. As DNA, the CDR3 is TGTGCCAGCAGTGCCCAGACAGGGGCCAATTCACCCCTCCACTTT. Amino acids: CASSAQTGANSPLHF.

The chain carries TRBV5-1 and TRBJ2-5; 10 nucleotides agree with TRBD1. Germline V gene sequence: CDR1 SGHRS, CDR2 YFSETQ. The CDR3 totals 15 residues. V shed 6 bases, J shed 0 bases, and the junction held 5 bases outside the gene matches. The DNA of the CDR3 is TGCGCCAGCATAAAGGGACAGGGGAACCAAGAGACCCAGTACTTC. Encoded protein: CASIKGQGNQETQYF. The full variable domain, its missing parts supplied by reference TRBV5-1 and TRBJ2-5, is KAGVTQTPRYLIKTRGQQVTLSCSPISGHRSVSWYQQTPGQGLQFLFEYFSETQRNKGNFPGRFSGRQFSNSRSEMNVSTLELGDSALYLCASIKGQGNQETQYFGPGTRLLVL.

The chain links TRBV11-2 to TRBJ1-5; unclear D gene. The V gene's germline CDR1 is SGHAT and CDR2 FQNNGV. The CDR3 consists of 13 residues. Trimming left V 0 bases short and J 9 bases short, with 9 bases between. The CDR3 is CASSLDHLAPQHF. The CDR3 DNA reads as TGTGCCAGCAGCTTAGATCACCTTGCGCCCCAGCATTTT.

V is TRBV7-6 and J is TRBJ1-1, with unresolved D. The CDR3 is 16 amino acids. Germline V CDR1 and CDR2: SGHVS, FNYEAQ. The germline V and J ends were trimmed by 5 bases and 1 base, with 17 bases remaining between them. In nucleotides, the CDR3 is TGTGCCAGCAGCCCCGATGCGGGTACGGCGAACACTGAAGCTTTCTTT. It specifies CASSPDAGTANTEAFF.

The V and J genes are TRBV2 and TRBJ2-2, with D unresolved. The V end was cut by 7 bases, the J end by 5 bases, with 14 bases between. Looked up from germline, CDR1 is SNHLY and CDR2 is FYNNEI. The CDR3 is made up of 14 amino acids. This CDR3 reads CASNGRVSTGELFF. The CDR3 bases are TGTGCCAGCAATGGGCGCGTCTCAACCGGGGAGCTGTTTTTT.